Reported below is one T cell receptor beta chain. This record belongs to a study of blood T cell repertoires in COVID-19. Study information: From the United States, Italy and Spain came samples of acute and convalescent COVID-19. Sources were T cells, B-cell-depleted T cells, or PBMCs; the material itself was cDNA or gDNA.

In the original processing: Amplified reference gene primers provided the basis for estimating nucleated cell counts. Generated by immunoSEQ multiplex PCR, the TCRdb table keeps only in-frame clones and is missing some. The V and J calls and the clone size are those of that table, but D and trimming were determined from the DNA. The data show 390,000 or so clones, with 89% seen just once and under 4% held by the top ten. Trimming at V came to 3 bases and at J to 4 bases, leaving 9 bases not matched to a gene. This CDR3 contains 16 residues. CDR1 is KGHSH, CDR2 LQKENI, per germline. Seattle's enrolled individuals joined amid active infection and were then monitored longitudinally.

Material for sequencing was peripheral blood. The sequence came from a woman in her twenties or thirties with COVID-19, enrolled during active disease. V usage is TRBV18 and J usage is TRBJ1-2; 9 nucleotides agree with TRBD1. CDR3 sequence: CASSPTGQGSAYGYTF. As DNA, the CDR3 is TGTGCCAGCTCACCCACGGGACAGGGATCGGCCTATGGCTACACCTTC.